Given below is one TCR beta chain in context. The data were taken from a study of shared clonotypes between healthy human individuals. In the study overall: Used for every donor were three CD4 naive, three CD4 memory, two CD8 naive and one CD8 memory plate.

The genomic DNA of each subset was split evenly across several immunoSEQ plates. Data came from immunoSEQ multiplex PCR; TCRdb stores just in-frame clones and leaves some out. Counted here are about a million clones, around three quarters occurring once; the ten biggest clones make up 0.89%. Germline lookup yields CDR1 SGHTA and CDR2 FQGTGA. Trimming stripped 5 bases from V and 1 base from J, with 8 bases between. The CDR3 runs 13 residues. Donors were healthy HIV-negative adults without recent acute infections or vaccinations. The chain couples TRBV7-3 to TRBJ1-1; D ambiguous. Material: memory CD4+ T cells from PBMCs. Subset of the sample: CD45RA-negative fraction. The receptor's source is a man between 18 and 35 years old in good health. Some clones in this sample may be carry-over from other donors' samples. CDR3 region: CASSPTTNTEAFF. DNA of the CDR3: TGTGCCAGCAGCCCAACTACGAACACTGAAGCTTTCTTT.